Shown below are 16 T cell receptor beta chains from a single sample sequenced in a study of beta chain features in type 1 diabetes. cDNA synthesis used the whole RNA isolate, giving expressed TCRB sequences. Assay: immunoSEQ multiplex PCR; the TCRdb copy retains only in-frame clones and omits some. The sample yields tens of thousands of clones, 55% to 75% seen once. The sample was Tregs from blood. The receptors derive from a middle-aged woman in good health.

This clone was recorded a few times. The chain carries TRBV11-2 and TRBJ2-1; 9 nucleotides line up with TRBD2. CDR1 and CDR2 (germline): SGHAT, FQNNGV. This CDR3 spans 19 amino acids. The V and J ends lost 4 bases and 6 bases, in that order; junction bases with no gene match: 19. CDR3 in DNA: TGTGCCAGCAGCTCCGTGGGGACTAGCCTATCAGTCTTTGGCAATGAGCAGTTCTTC. Residues: CASSSVGTSLSVFGNEQFF.

The chain has TRBV18 and TRBJ1-2, with 7 bases identical to TRBD1. The CDR3 spans 16 residues. Germline assignment: CDR1 KGHSH and CDR2 LQKENI. Losses at the gene ends were 1 base for V and 0 bases for J; bases not matched to a gene: 5. The CDR3 sequence: CASSPLGGQTNYGYTF. Written as DNA, the CDR3 is TGTGCCAGCTCACCACTGGGGGGACAGACTAACTATGGCTACACCTTC. Variable domain in full (rest from reference TRBV18 and TRBJ1-2): NAGVMQNPRHLVRRRGQEARLRCSPMKGHSHVYWYRQLPEEGLKFMVYLQKENIIDESGMPKERFSAEFPKEGPSILRIQQVVRGDSAAYFCASSPLGGQTNYGYTFGSGTRLTVV.

This rearrangement joins TRBV10-1 to TRBJ2-3, with 14 nucleotides matching TRBD2. Germline V gives CDR1 WNHNN, CDR2 SYGVQD (reference sequence). The CDR3 spans 16 residues. After removal of 5 bases from V and 1 base from J, the junction contained 2 bases not matched to a gene. The CDR3 DNA sequence: TGCGCCAGCAGTTCGGGACTAGCGGGGGGCACAGATACGCAGTATTTT. This translates into CASSSGLAGGTDTQYF.

The chain uses TRBV10-2 and TRBJ2-3; TRBD1 is a possible D gene (5 bases). The CDR3 spans 15 residues. CDR1 is WSHSY, CDR2 SAAADI, per germline. With 8 bases removed from V and 4 bases from J, the gap between germline ends came to 19 bases. CDR3 protein: CASARPTDGSDTQYF. In DNA, the CDR3 is TGCGCCAGCGCCCGTCCGACAGATGGATCAGATACGCAGTATTTT.

The V gene is TRBV2, the J gene TRBJ2-5; maybe TRBD2 (5 bases). The ends were cut back, 4 bases at V and 5 bases at J, with 11 bases in the middle. The CDR3 covers 13 residues. Per germline, CDR1 SNHLY and CDR2 FYNNEI. CDR3 in amino acids: CASSAIALETQYF. The CDR3 nucleotides read TGTGCCAGCAGTGCCATAGCGTTGGAGACCCAGTACTTC.

This chain links TRBV7-8 with TRBJ1-6; 9 nucleotides line up with TRBD1. Per the germline V gene, CDR1 is SGHVS and CDR2 is FQNEAQ. V was pared by 5 bases and J by 8 bases, with 7 bases of the junction left unmatched. CDR3 length: 15 amino acids. The CDR3 region has the DNA TGTGCCAGCAGCCTCCCGGGACAGGGTTATTCACCCCTCCACTTT. It specifies CASSLPGQGYSPLHF. Full variable domain (outside the CDR3, taken from reference TRBV7-8 and TRBJ1-6): GAGVSQSPRYKVAKRGQDVALRCDPISGHVSLFWYQQALGQGPEFLTYFQNEAQLDKSGLPSDRFFAERPEGSVSTLKIQRTQQEDSAVYLCASSLPGQGYSPLHFGNGTRLTVT.

The rearrangement joins TRBV4-1 to TRBJ2-1; 14 bases align to TRBD2. The V and J ends lost 4 bases and 1 base, in that order; junction bases with no gene match: 3. There are 17 residues in the CDR3. CDR1 and CDR2 (germline): MGHRA, YSYEKL. The CDR3 DNA reads as TGCGCCAGCAGCCCAGGGACTAGCGGGGGTTCCTACAATGAGCAGTTCTTC. This encodes CASSPGTSGGSYNEQFF.

The chain has TRBV7-2 and TRBJ2-1, with TRBD2 matching 13 bases. V lost 1 base, J lost 6 bases, and 3 bases stayed unmatched. The CDR3 consists of 16 residues. CDR1 is SGHTA, CDR2 FQGNSA, per germline. The CDR3 spells CASSLVRTSGGNEQFF. The CDR3 DNA reads as TGTGCCAGCAGCTTAGTCCGGACTAGCGGGGGCAATGAGCAGTTCTTC.

The V call is TRBV5-4, the J call TRBJ2-5; TRBD2 matches 9 bases. Germline-derived CDR1 and CDR2 are SGHNT and YYREEE (reference sequence). The CDR3 totals 15 residues. V lost 4 bases and J lost 1; bases outside the gene matches: 5. Written as DNA, the CDR3 is TGTGCCAGCAGCCCGGTAGCGGGGGCCCAAGAGACCCAGTACTTC. Translated, it gives CASSPVAGAQETQYF.

The chain is built from TRBV6-1 and TRBJ2-7; the D gene is possibly TRBD1 (5 bases). V lost 9 bases and J 6 bases, leaving 15 bases between the germline ends. CDR3 size: 12 residues. Germline values: CDR1 MNHNS, CDR2 SASEGT. This chain's CDR3 is CASRRQGFEQYF. The CDR3 coding sequence is TGTGCCAGTAGGCGCCAGGGTTTCGAGCAGTACTTC.

V is TRBV6-5 and J is TRBJ2-7; 8 bases are shared with TRBD1. The germline CDR1 and CDR2 sequences are MNHEY and SVGAGI. This CDR3 comprises 11 residues. After removal of 3 bases from V and 12 bases from J, the junction contained 4 bases not matched to a gene. Here the CDR3 DNA reads TGTGCCAGCAGTTATAGGACAGGGTGGTACTTC. This gives the protein CASSYRTGWYF.

This chain uses TRBV19 with TRBJ1-1; no reliable D call. Trimming cost V 6 bases and J 1 base, with 6 bases left between them. This CDR3 is 12 amino acids long. In germline, CDR1 is LNHDA, CDR2 SQIVND (reference sequence). The CDR3 coding sequence is TGTGCCAGTAGATTCGGGAACACTGAAGCTTTCTTT. Its translation: CASRFGNTEAFF.

The chain uses TRBV11-2 and TRBJ1-4, with 8 bases identical to TRBD1. With 6 bases clipped from V and 4 bases from J, the junction kept 4 bases outside the gene matches. The CDR3 spans 14 residues. Germline V lookup: CDR1 SGHAT, CDR2 FQNNGV. CDR3 in DNA: TGTGCCAGCAGTTCACAGGGGGTTAATGAAAAACTGTTTTTT. Translation gives CASSSQGVNEKLFF.

V is TRBV7-2 and J is TRBJ2-7; the D is unclear. Trimming took 4 bases from V and 1 from J, leaving 8 bases between them. The CDR3 covers 13 residues. Per germline, CDR1 SGHTA and CDR2 FQGNSA. CDR3 sequence (DNA): TGTGCCAGCAGCTCGAGTACGTCCTACGAGCAGTACTTC. Its translation is CASSSSTSYEQYF.

This rearrangement joins TRBV11-2 to TRBJ2-3, with 7 bases identical to TRBD2. Germline trimming cut 5 bases from V and 1 base from J; bases unmatched to any gene: 3. The length of the CDR3 is 14 residues. In germline, CDR1 is SGHAT, CDR2 FQNNGV. The chain's CDR3 is CASSIRGGTDTQYF. In nucleotides, the CDR3 is TGTGCCAGCAGCATCCGGGGGGGCACAGATACGCAGTATTTT. Full variable domain (rest looked up from reference TRBV11-2 and TRBJ2-3): EAGVAQSPRYKIIEKRQSVAFWCNPISGHATLYWYQQILGQGPKLLIQFQNNGVVDDSQLPKDRFSAERLKGVDSTLKIQPAKLEDSAVYLCASSIRGGTDTQYFGPGTRLTVL.

This chain links TRBV4-3 with TRBJ1-2; 7 bases fit TRBD1. The V segment lost 0 bases and the J segment 5 bases; nucleotides outside the gene matches: 3. The CDR3 runs 14 residues. CDR1 is LGHNA and CDR2 is YSLEER in the germline V gene. In nucleotides, the CDR3 is TGCGCCAGCAGCCAAGACGAGGGGGCGTATGGCTACACCTTC. Translating gives CASSQDEGAYGYTF.